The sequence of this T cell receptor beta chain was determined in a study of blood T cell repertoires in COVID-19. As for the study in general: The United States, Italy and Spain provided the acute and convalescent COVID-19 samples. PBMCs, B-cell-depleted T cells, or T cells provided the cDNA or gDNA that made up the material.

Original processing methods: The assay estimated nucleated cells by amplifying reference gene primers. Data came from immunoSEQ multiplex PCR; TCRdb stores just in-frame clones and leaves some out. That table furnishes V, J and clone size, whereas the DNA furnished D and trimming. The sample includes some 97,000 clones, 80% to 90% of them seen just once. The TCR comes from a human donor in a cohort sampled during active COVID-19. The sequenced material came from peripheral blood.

The CDR3 sequence: CASSRGTGESNQPQHF. In DNA, the CDR3 is TGTGCCAGCAGCAGGGGGACAGGCGAAAGCAATCAGCCCCAGCATTTT. V is TRBV9 and J is TRBJ1-5, with 8 bases lining up with TRBD1. Germline-derived CDR1 and CDR2 are SGDLS and YYNGEE. V gave up 4 bases and J gave up 1 base; unmatched junction bases: 7. The CDR3 spans 16 residues.